Presented here are 30 T cell receptor beta chains from one specimen sequenced in a study of T cell responses to AZD1222 COVID-19 vaccine. Sequencing used immunoSEQ multiplex PCR; TCRdb keeps in-frame clones, though not all of them. Of about 200,000 clones detected, about nine tenths appear once; the ten largest clones hold about 3.5%. The sequenced sample was peripheral blood, obtained 28 days after the second AZD1222 dose. The receptors here all came from an adult who received the AZD1222 COVID-19 vaccine.

The table lists this clone with a few counts. J is TRBJ2-5 and V is TRBV10-3, with 8 bases fitting TRBD1. V was clipped by 9 bases and J by 0 bases; unmatched bases: 3. The CDR3 runs 13 residues. The germline V gene encodes CDR1 ENHRY and CDR2 SYGVKD. The CDR3 spells CAIWTGYQETQYF. The CDR3 DNA reads TGTGCCATATGGACAGGGTACCAAGAGACCCAGTACTTC.

The chain couples TRBV6-2 or TRBV6-3 to TRBJ1-1; perhaps TRBD1 as D (6 bases). CDR1 is MNHEY, CDR2 SVGEGT, per germline. This CDR3 is built from 13 residues. V was trimmed by 2 bases and J by 5 bases, leaving 9 bases between them. The CDR3 region is CASSYGGQTEAFF. The DNA for the CDR3 is TGTGCCAGCAGTTACGGGGGGCAGACTGAAGCTTTCTTT.

The chain links TRBV19 to TRBJ2-2; 7 bases fit TRBD1. This CDR3 has 17 amino acids. The V gene end was trimmed by 6 bases and the J gene end by 1 base; junction bases not matched to a gene: 11. The germline V gene has CDR1 LNHDA and CDR2 SQIVND (reference sequence). The CDR3 bases are TGTGCCAGTAGCCAGCGACCCGGGACAGTGAACACCGGGGAGCTGTTTTTT. Its translation is CASSQRPGTVNTGELFF.

V gene TRBV27 combines with J gene TRBJ2-3; D unresolved. CDR3 length: 13 amino acids. Germline V gives CDR1 MNHEY, CDR2 SMNVEV (reference sequence). V was shortened by 5 bases and J by 8 bases, with 14 bases between the two germline ends. The CDR3 sequence is CASSPSSGATQYF. The CDR3 DNA reads as TGTGCCAGCAGTCCCAGCTCGGGCGCTACGCAGTATTTT.

The rearrangement links TRBV9 to TRBJ2-1; TRBD2 matches 7 bases. With V trimmed by 0 bases and J by 8 bases, 11 bases remained unmatched. Germline V gives CDR1 SGDLS, CDR2 YYNGEE. CDR3 length equals 16 residues. CDR3 residues: CASSVGGRDVRDEQFF. In DNA form, the CDR3 reads TGTGCCAGCAGCGTAGGCGGGAGAGACGTCCGCGATGAGCAGTTCTTC. Combining the CDR3 with reference TRBV9 and TRBJ2-1 gives the whole variable domain DSGVTQTPKHLITATGQRVTLRCSPRSGDLSVYWYQQSLDQGLQFLIQYYNGEERAKGNILERFSAQQFPDLHSELNLSSLELGDSALYFCASSVGGRDVRDEQFFGPGTRLTVL.

The chain recombines TRBV7-9 with TRBJ2-7; 8 positions match TRBD2. After removal of 5 bases from V and 7 bases from J, the junction contained 16 bases not matched to a gene. CDR3 length equals 16 residues. Germline lookup yields CDR1 SEHNR and CDR2 FQNEAQ (reference sequence). The CDR3 bases are TGTGCCAGCAGCCAAGAGAGGATAGCGGGGACGGTTGAGCAGTACTTC. Its translation is CASSQERIAGTVEQYF.

The chain joins TRBV29-1 to TRBJ1-1; D gene ambiguous. V was shortened by 3 bases and J by 1 base, with 21 bases between the two germline ends. CDR1 and CDR2 from the germline V gene are SQVTM and ANQGSEA. The CDR3 sequence is 17 residues long. CDR3 DNA: TGCAGCGTTGACGCGGAACACCTGCGTGGAGGGAACACTGAAGCTTTCTTT. Translated, it gives CSVDAEHLRGGNTEAFF.

The V call is TRBV7-8, the J call TRBJ2-7, with 9 positions matching TRBD1. V was clipped by 5 bases and J by 0 bases; unmatched bases: 2. Germline V gives CDR1 SGHVS, CDR2 FQNEAQ. This CDR3 contains 14 residues. CDR3 residues: CASSTQGASYEQYF. CDR3 sequence (DNA): TGTGCCAGCAGCACACAGGGGGCCTCCTACGAGCAGTACTTC. The full variable domain, its missing parts supplied by reference TRBV7-8 and TRBJ2-7, is GAGVSQSPRYKVAKRGQDVALRCDPISGHVSLFWYQQALGQGPEFLTYFQNEAQLDKSGLPSDRFFAERPEGSVSTLKIQRTQQEDSAVYLCASSTQGASYEQYFGPGTRLTVT.

The chain is built from TRBV3-1 (or the pseudogene TRBV3-2) and TRBJ2-7, with 7 bases aligning to TRBD1. Germline V gene lookup returns CDR1 LGHDT and CDR2 YNNKEL (reference sequence). CDR3 length: 15 amino acids. With 4 bases clipped from V and 4 bases from J, the junction kept 10 bases outside the gene matches. CDR3 region: CASSPPGTDFYEQYF. In DNA form, the CDR3 reads TGTGCCAGCAGCCCCCCAGGGACAGATTTTTACGAGCAGTACTTC.

This rearrangement joins TRBV19 to TRBJ1-1; no clear D gene. Germline CDR1 LNHDA, CDR2 SQIVND (reference sequence). Trimming left V 3 bases short and J 3 bases short, with 11 bases between. This CDR3 is built from 14 residues. CDR3: CASSIDTWYTEAFF. The CDR3 nucleotides are TGTGCCAGTAGTATCGACACCTGGTACACTGAAGCTTTCTTT.

The chain is built from TRBV10-2 and TRBJ2-1; D is unclear. V lost 2 bases and J lost 5, with 7 bases in between. Germline lookup yields CDR1 WSHSY and CDR2 SAAADI. This CDR3 has 13 amino acids. CDR3 residues: CASSEGQHNEQFF. The CDR3 nucleotides are TGCGCCAGCAGTGAGGGGCAGCACAATGAGCAGTTCTTC.

This clone was observed once. This chain joins TRBV25-1 and TRBJ1-3, with TRBD1 as a possible D gene (6 bases). From germline, CDR1 is MGHDK and CDR2 SYGVNS. The length of the CDR3 is 16 residues. V lost 6 bases and J lost 2, with 17 bases in between. The CDR3 DNA reads as TGTGCCAGCAGCTGGGGGCCGGGAACTACTGGAAACACCATATATTTT. Translation: CASSWGPGTTGNTIYF.

Here the CDR3 DNA reads TGTGCCTGGAGTGCCCCGGAGCTTACTGAAGCTTTCTTT. The encoded protein is CAWSAPELTEAFF. J is TRBJ1-1 and V is TRBV30; D not resolved. The CDR3 sequence is 13 residues long. Germline-derived CDR1 and CDR2 are GTSNPN and SVGIG (reference sequence). Deletions cut 1 base from V and 5 bases from J, with 11 bases between.

This sequence joins TRBV25-1 and TRBJ2-5; D is undetermined. V lost 1 base and J lost 9, with 6 bases in between. Germline V CDR1 and CDR2: MGHDK, SYGVNS. This CDR3 region has 11 residues. This chain's CDR3 is CASSESVPQYF. DNA for the CDR3: TGTGCCAGCAGTGAATCCGTTCCCCAGTACTTC.

The chain joins TRBV28 to TRBJ2-1; 8 positions agree with TRBD1. V lost 6 bases, J lost 8 bases, and 9 bases stayed unmatched. Germline V gene data show CDR1 as MDHEN and CDR2 as SYDVKM. The CDR3 covers 14 residues. Here the CDR3 reads CASSRTGISYEQFF. DNA for the CDR3: TGTGCCAGCAGCCGGACAGGGATTTCATATGAGCAGTTCTTC.

This clone showed up just a few times. The CDR3 coding sequence is TGTGCCAGTAGTGCGGGGACTAGCGGGACTCGGTACGAGCAGTACTTC. Its translation: CASSAGTSGTRYEQYF. The chain combines TRBV19 with TRBJ2-7; 13 bases map to TRBD2. The CDR3 runs 16 residues. The V gene end was trimmed by 5 bases and the J gene end by 4 bases; junction bases not matched to a gene: 8. CDR1 and CDR2 (germline): LNHDA, SQIVND (reference sequence). Drawing the rest from reference TRBV19 and TRBJ2-7, the complete variable domain is DGGITQSPKYLFRKEGQNVTLSCEQNLNHDAMYWYRQDPGQGLRLIYYSQIVNDFQKGDIAEGYSVSREKKESFPLTVTSAQKNPTAFYLCASSAGTSGTRYEQYFGPGTRLTVT.

The DNA of the CDR3 is TGTGCCAGCAGCTTAGGGCTAGCGGGAACCCAAGAGACCCAGTACTTC. Its translation is CASSLGLAGTQETQYF. The gene calls are TRBV7-9 and TRBJ2-5, with 9 positions matching TRBD2. Germline V gives CDR1 SEHNR, CDR2 FQNEAQ (reference sequence). The ends lost 1 base at V and 1 base at J; junction bases unmatched: 4. The CDR3 sequence is 16 residues long.

The chain has TRBV24-1 and TRBJ2-3; D unresolved. The CDR3 length is 16 residues. The germline V gene has CDR1 KGHDR and CDR2 SFDVKD. V dropped 2 bases and J dropped 1 base, with 12 bases sitting between them. Written as DNA, the CDR3 is TGTGCCACCAGTGATTCCTTGGCCCAGGGCACAGATACGCAGTATTTT. Translating gives CATSDSLAQGTDTQYF.

The CDR3 is CASSPVGGTNEKLFF. DNA for the CDR3: TGTGCCAGCAGCCCTGTCGGGGGAACTAATGAAAAACTGTTTTTT. The rearrangement links TRBV28 to TRBJ1-4; the D gene is possibly TRBD1 (5 bases). Germline-derived CDR1 and CDR2 are MDHEN and SYDVKM. With 6 bases removed from V and 1 base from J, the gap between germline ends came to 12 bases. The CDR3 extends over 15 amino acids.

J is TRBJ1-5 and V is TRBV19, with 7 nucleotides matching TRBD1. V was clipped by 6 bases and J by 5 bases; unmatched bases: 7. The germline V gene encodes CDR1 LNHDA and CDR2 SQIVND (reference sequence). The length of the CDR3 is 14 residues. The CDR3 protein is CASRNRGAHQPQHF. The CDR3 DNA is TGTGCCAGTAGAAACAGGGGAGCCCATCAGCCCCAGCATTTT.

V and J are TRBV7-8 and TRBJ2-1; a weak D match, TRBD2 (7 bases). This CDR3 is 12 amino acids long. Germline V CDR1 and CDR2: SGHVS, FQNEAQ. With 5 bases removed from V and 14 bases from J, the gap between germline ends came to 16 bases. CDR3 nucleotide sequence: TGTGCCAGCAGCGACAGCGGGACATCCGAGTTCTTC. Translated, it gives CASSDSGTSEFF.

The V gene is TRBV4-1, the J gene TRBJ2-7; 7 bases align to TRBD2. The CDR3 consists of 15 residues. V lost 1 base and J lost 6; bases outside the gene matches: 9. Per the germline V gene, CDR1 is MGHRA and CDR2 is YSYEKL. The CDR3 bases are TGCGCCAGCAGCCAAGTTCTGCGGGAGAGGCGCGAGCAGTACTTC. It yields the protein CASSQVLRERREQYF.

This chain links TRBV5-6 with TRBJ1-5, with 12 bases lining up with TRBD1. Germline assignment: CDR1 SGHDT and CDR2 YYEEEE. V shed 7 bases, J shed 1 base, and the junction held 9 bases outside the gene matches. CDR3 length equals 17 residues. The CDR3 region has the DNA TGTGCCAGCCACCGTTTGGGGACAGGGGGCAGCAATCAGCCCCAGCATTTT. It translates to CASHRLGTGGSNQPQHF.

The V and J genes are TRBV7-3 and TRBJ2-1, with D perhaps matching TRBD2 (6 bases). The V end was cut by 2 bases, the J end by 1 base, with 18 bases between. CDR3 length equals 18 residues. CDR1 SGHTA and CDR2 FQGTGA come from the germline V gene. Written as DNA, the CDR3 is TGTGCCAGCAGCTTAGATCCTTTCCTAGCGCCTTCCTACAATGAGCAGTTCTTC. It translates to CASSLDPFLAPSYNEQFF.

Worth noting for this clone: At the DNA level, this CDR3 is encoded by other sequences in the same sample as well. The rearrangement uses TRBV5-1 and TRBJ2-1; 8 nucleotides align to TRBD2. The CDR3 covers 16 residues. Germline-derived CDR1 and CDR2 are SGHRS and YFSETQ. Trimming at V came to 2 bases and at J to 0 bases, leaving 4 bases not matched to a gene. The CDR3, as DNA: TGCGCCAGCAGCTTCACTAGCGGCAGCTCCTACAATGAGCAGTTCTTC. This sequence encodes CASSFTSGSSYNEQFF. Using reference TRBV5-1 and TRBJ2-1 for the parts outside the CDR3, the full variable domain is KAGVTQTPRYLIKTRGQQVTLSCSPISGHRSVSWYQQTPGQGLQFLFEYFSETQRNKGNFPGRFSGRQFSNSRSEMNVSTLELGDSALYLCASSFTSGSSYNEQFFGPGTRLTVL.

This chain connects TRBV18 to TRBJ2-7; 9 nucleotides agree with TRBD1. CDR1 KGHSH and CDR2 LQKENI come from the germline V gene. The CDR3 length is 14 residues. V shed 6 bases and J 2 bases; nucleotides not matched to a gene: 5. The CDR3 region is CASSTGTGTYEQYF. In nucleotides, the CDR3 is TGTGCCAGCTCTACCGGGACAGGGACCTACGAGCAGTACTTC.

The V and J genes are TRBV28 and TRBJ1-1; possible D gene TRBD1, 6 bases. The V end was cut by 6 bases, the J end by 1 base, with 12 bases between. The CDR3 is made up of 14 amino acids. The germline gives CDR1 MDHEN, CDR2 SYDVKM. The CDR3 DNA reads TGTGCCAGCAGAAACACAGGGAGGAACACTGAAGCTTTCTTT. Residues: CASRNTGRNTEAFF.

This sequence joins TRBV7-9 and TRBJ2-3; 10 bases agree with TRBD2. The CDR3 is made up of 18 amino acids. V gave up 6 bases and J gave up 3 bases; unmatched junction bases: 15. Germline CDR1 and CDR2: SEHNR and FQNEAQ (reference sequence). The CDR3 sequence is CASSLRTSGPRDTDTQYF. As DNA, the CDR3 is TGTGCCAGCAGTCTCAGGACTAGCGGACCGAGGGATACAGATACGCAGTATTTT.

The chain couples TRBV1 to TRBJ2-2; TRBD2, as called in the table, went unchecked against the DNA. TRBV1 is noted as a pseudogene. The length of the CDR3 is 15 residues. CDR3 coding DNA: TGCACCAGCAGCCACGGCGGTCCGAACACCGGGGAGCTGTTTTTT. It encodes CTSSHGGPNTGELFF.

This chain uses TRBV6-5 with TRBJ1-2, with a possible D match to TRBD1 (5 bases). The CDR3 has 13 residues. CDR1 and CDR2 (germline): MNHEY, SVGAGI. Trimming shortened V by 5 bases and J by 3 bases, and 10 bases separated the two germline ends. Written as DNA, the CDR3 is TGTGCCAGCAGTCCCAGGGTAGACTATGGCTACACCTTC. Protein: CASSPRVDYGYTF.